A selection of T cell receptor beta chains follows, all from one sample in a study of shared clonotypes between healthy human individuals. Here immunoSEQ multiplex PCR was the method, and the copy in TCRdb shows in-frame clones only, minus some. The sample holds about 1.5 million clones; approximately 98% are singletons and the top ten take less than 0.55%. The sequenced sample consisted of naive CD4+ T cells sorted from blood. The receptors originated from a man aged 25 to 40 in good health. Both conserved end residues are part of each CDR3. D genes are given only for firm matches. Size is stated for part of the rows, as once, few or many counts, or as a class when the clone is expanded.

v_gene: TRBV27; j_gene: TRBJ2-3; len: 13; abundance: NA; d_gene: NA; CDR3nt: TGTGCCAGCAGTTTTACAGGGCACGGTACGCAGTATTTT; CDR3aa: CASSFTGHGTQYF
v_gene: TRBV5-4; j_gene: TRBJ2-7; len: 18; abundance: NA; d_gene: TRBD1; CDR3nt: TGTGCCAGCAGCTCTGCCAAACTCAACAGGGGTGGCTCCTACGAGCAGTACTTC; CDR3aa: CASSSAKLNRGGSYEQYF
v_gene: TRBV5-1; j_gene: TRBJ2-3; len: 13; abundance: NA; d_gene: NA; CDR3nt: TGCGCCAGCAGCTACAAACCTCGGGATACGCAGTATTTT; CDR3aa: CASSYKPRDTQYF
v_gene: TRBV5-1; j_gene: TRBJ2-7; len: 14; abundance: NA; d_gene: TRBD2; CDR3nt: TGCGCCAGCAGCTATACTAGCGGGAATAACGAGCAGTACTTC; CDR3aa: CASSYTSGNNEQYF
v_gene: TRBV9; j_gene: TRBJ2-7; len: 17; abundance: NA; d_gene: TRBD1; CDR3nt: TGTGCCAGCAGCCCACACGGACACCCGGGACAGGGGGGCGAGCAGTACTTC; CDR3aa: CASSPHGHPGQGGEQYF
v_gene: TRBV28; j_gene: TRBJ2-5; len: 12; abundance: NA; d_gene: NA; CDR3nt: TGTGCCACTAAGAGAAACCAAGAGACCCAGTACTTC; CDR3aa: CATKRNQETQYF
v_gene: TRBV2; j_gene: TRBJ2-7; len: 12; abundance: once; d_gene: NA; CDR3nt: TGTGCCAGCTGCCGGACCGTTTCTGAGCAGTACTTC; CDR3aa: CASCRTVSEQYF
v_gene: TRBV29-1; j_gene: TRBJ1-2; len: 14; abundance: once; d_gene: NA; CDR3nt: TGCAGCGTTGAAGTCCCCGGCCAGTACTATGGCTACACCTTC; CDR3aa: CSVEVPGQYYGYTF
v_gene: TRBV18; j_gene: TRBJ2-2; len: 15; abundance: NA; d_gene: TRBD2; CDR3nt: TGTGCCAGCTCACCAGCGGCGGGAGGGCCCGGGGAGCTGTTTTTT; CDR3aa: CASSPAAGGPGELFF
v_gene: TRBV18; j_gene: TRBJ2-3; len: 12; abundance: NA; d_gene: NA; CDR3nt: TGTGCCAGCTCACCAGGAGGGGATACGCAGTATTTT; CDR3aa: CASSPGGDTQYF
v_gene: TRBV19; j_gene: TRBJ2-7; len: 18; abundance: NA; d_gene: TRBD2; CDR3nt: TGTGCCAGTAGTCGTTTATCGGTGCGGGAGAAGATTGGTAACGAGCAGTACTTC; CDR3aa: CASSRLSVREKIGNEQYF
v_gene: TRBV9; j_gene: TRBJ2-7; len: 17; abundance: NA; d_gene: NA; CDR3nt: TGTGCCAGCAGCGTAGATGGCAGTCAAAGGGTCCCCTACGAGCAGTACTTC; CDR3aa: CASSVDGSQRVPYEQYF
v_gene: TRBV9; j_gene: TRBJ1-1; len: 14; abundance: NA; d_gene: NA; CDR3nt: TGTGCCAGCAGCCCCCGTGTAGTGAACACTGAAGCTTTCTTT; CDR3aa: CASSPRVVNTEAFF
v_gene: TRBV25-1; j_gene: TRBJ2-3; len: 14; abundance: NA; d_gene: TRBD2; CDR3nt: TGTGCCAGCAGTGCTAGCGGGAGGGATTATACGCAGTATTTT; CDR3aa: CASSASGRDYTQYF
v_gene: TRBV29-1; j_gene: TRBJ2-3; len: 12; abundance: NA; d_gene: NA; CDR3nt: TGCAGCGTTGAAAGCGGCACAGATACGCAGTATTTT; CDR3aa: CSVESGTDTQYF
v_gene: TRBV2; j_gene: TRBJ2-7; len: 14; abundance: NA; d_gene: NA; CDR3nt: TGTGCCAGCAGTGAAGGTAGACTAACCTACGAGCAGTACTTC; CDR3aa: CASSEGRLTYEQYF
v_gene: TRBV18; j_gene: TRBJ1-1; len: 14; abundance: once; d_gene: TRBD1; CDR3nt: TGTGCCAGCTCACCCCAAACGGGACAGGGTTCGCCTTTCTTT; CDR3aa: CASSPQTGQGSPFF
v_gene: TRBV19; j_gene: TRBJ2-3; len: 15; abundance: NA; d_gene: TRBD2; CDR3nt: TGTGCCAGTAAAGGGCGGGAGGCCGGGGCCGATACGCAGTATTTT; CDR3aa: CASKGREAGADTQYF
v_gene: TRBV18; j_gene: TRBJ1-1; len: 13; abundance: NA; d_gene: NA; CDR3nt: TGTGCCAGCTCACCTGGGCCTAACACTGAAGCTTTCTTT; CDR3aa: CASSPGPNTEAFF
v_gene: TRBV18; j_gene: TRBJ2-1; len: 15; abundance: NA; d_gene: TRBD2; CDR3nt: TGTGCCAGCTCACCAATGCTAGCGGGAGGGAATGAGCAGTTCTTC; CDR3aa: CASSPMLAGGNEQFF
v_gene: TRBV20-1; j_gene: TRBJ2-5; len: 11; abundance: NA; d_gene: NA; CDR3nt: TGCAGTGCTACCGCCCCCGAGACCCAGTACTTC; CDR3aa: CSATAPETQYF
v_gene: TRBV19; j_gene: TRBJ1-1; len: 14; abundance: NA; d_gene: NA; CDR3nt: TGTGCCAGTAGTATACTGGCCTTGAACACTGAAGCTTTCTTT; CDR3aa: CASSILALNTEAFF
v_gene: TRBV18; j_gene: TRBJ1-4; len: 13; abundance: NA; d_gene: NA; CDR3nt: TGTGCCAGCTCACCACCGGGGCCTGAGGAACTGTTTTTT; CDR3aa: CASSPPGPEELFF
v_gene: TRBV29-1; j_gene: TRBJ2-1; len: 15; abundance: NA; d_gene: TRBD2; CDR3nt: TGCAGCGTAGCGCCGGGACTAGCGGGAGGCAATGAGCAGTTCTTC; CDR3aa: CSVAPGLAGGNEQFF
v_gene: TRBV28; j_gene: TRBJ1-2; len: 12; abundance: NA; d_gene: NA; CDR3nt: TGTGCCAGCAGTCCGCAGGGCTATGGCTACACCTTC; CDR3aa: CASSPQGYGYTF
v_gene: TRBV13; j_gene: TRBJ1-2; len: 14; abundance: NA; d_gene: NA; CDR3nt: TGTGCCAGCAGCTGGATACAGGGTAGCAATGGCTACACCTTC; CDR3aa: CASSWIQGSNGYTF
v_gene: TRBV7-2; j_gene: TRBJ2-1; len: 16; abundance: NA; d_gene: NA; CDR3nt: TGTGCCAGCAGCTTAATGGGGTTTAGCTCCTACAATGAGCAGTTCTTC; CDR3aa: CASSLMGFSSYNEQFF
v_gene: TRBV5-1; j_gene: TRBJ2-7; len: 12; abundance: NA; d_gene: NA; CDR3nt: TGCGCCAGCAGCCGGGCGGGTTACGAGCAGTACTTC; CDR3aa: CASSRAGYEQYF
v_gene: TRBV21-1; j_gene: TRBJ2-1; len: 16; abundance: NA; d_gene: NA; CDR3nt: TGTGCCAGCAGCGTCAGATTAGCGGGCAAATACAATGAGCAGTTCTTC; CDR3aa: CASSVRLAGKYNEQFF
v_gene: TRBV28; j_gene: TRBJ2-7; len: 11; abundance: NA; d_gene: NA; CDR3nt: TGTGCCAGCAGTACTATCTACGAGCAGTACTTC; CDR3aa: CASSTIYEQYF
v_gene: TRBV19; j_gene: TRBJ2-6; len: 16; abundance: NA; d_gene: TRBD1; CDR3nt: TGTGCCAGTAGCTCAGGGGACAGCTCTGGGGCCAACGTCCTGACTTTC; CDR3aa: CASSSGDSSGANVLTF
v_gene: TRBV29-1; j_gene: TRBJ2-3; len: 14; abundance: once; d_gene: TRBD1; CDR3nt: TGCAGCGTTCGGGACAGGGGAAGCACAGATACGCAGTATTTT; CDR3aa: CSVRDRGSTDTQYF
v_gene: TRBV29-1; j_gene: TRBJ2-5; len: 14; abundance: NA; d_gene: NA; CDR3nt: TGCAGCGTCGTCGACAGGAGCACCCAAGAGACCCAGTACTTC; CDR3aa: CSVVDRSTQETQYF
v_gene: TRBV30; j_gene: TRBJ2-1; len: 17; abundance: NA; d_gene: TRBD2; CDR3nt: TGTGCCTGGAGTGGGATGGTAGGACTAGCGGGAGAAACAGAGCAGTTCTTC; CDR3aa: CAWSGMVGLAGETEQFF
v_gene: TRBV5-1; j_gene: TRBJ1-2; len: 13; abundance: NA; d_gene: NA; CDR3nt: TGCGCCAGCAGACCCGGGACGGGCTATGGCTACACCTTC; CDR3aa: CASRPGTGYGYTF
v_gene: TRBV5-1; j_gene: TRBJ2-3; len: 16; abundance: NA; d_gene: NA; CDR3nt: TGCGCCAGCACACTGCACCGGGCAGGGCAGAGGGATACGCAGTATTTT; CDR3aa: CASTLHRAGQRDTQYF
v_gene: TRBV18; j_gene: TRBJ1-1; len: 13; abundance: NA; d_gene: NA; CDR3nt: TGTGCCAGCTCACCAATAGGACAAGAAAAAGCTTTCTTT; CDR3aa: CASSPIGQEKAFF
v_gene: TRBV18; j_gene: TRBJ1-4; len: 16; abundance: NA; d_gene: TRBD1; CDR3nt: TGTGCCAGCTCACCCTCGAGCGGACAGGGGTCATCAAAACTGTTTTTT; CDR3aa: CASSPSSGQGSSKLFF
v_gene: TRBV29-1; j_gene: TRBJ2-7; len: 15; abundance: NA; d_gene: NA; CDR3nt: TGCAGCGTTGAGGGGGCCCGGGACAACTCCTACGAGCAGTACTTC; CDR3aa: CSVEGARDNSYEQYF
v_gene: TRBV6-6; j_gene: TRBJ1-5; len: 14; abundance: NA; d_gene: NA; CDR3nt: TGTGCCAGCAGTTACCCAGCGTCCGGCCAGCCCCAGCATTTT; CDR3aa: CASSYPASGQPQHF
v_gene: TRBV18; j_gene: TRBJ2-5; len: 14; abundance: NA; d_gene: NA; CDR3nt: TGTGCCAGCTCACCACCGTGGGGGGAAGAGACCCAGTACTTC; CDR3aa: CASSPPWGEETQYF
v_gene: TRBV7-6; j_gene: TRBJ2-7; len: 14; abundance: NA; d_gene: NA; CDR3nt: TGTGCCAGCAGCAACAACAGACCGGGGAGCGAGCAGTACTTC; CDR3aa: CASSNNRPGSEQYF
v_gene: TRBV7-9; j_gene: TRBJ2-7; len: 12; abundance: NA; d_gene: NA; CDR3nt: TGTGCCAGCAGCATGACAGGTCACGAGCAGTACTTC; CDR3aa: CASSMTGHEQYF
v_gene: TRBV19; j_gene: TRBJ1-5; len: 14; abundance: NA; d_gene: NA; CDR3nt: TGTGCCAGTAGCACCCCCGCTGGGGGCCAGCCCCAGCATTTT; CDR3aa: CASSTPAGGQPQHF
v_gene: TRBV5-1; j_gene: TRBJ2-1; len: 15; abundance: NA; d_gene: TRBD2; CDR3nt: TGCGCCAGCAGCTTGGGTCTAGCGGAGGACAATGAGCAGTTCTTC; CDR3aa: CASSLGLAEDNEQFF
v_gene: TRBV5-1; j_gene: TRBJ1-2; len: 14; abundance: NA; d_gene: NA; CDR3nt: TGCGCCAGCAGCTTTCAGGGATCAGGCTATGGCTACACCTTC; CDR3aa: CASSFQGSGYGYTF
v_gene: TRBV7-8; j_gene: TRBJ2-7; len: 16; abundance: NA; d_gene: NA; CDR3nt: TGTGCCAGCAGCTTCCAATCAGGGACGGGAGAGAACGAGCAGTACTTC; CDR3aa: CASSFQSGTGENEQYF
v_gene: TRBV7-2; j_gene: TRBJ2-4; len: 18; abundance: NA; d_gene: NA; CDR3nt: TGTGCCAGCAGCTTAGGGGGGACCCTGGGGTTAGCCAAAAACATTCAGTACTTC; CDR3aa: CASSLGGTLGLAKNIQYF
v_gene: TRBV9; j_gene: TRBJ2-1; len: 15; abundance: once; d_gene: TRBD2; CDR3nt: TGTGCCAGCAGCACGGGGGGGACCTCCTACAATGAGCAGTTCTTC; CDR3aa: CASSTGGTSYNEQFF
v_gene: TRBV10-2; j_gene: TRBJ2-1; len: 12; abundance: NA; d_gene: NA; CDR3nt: TGCGCCAGCAGGGGGCACTACAATGAGCAGTTCTTC; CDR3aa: CASRGHYNEQFF
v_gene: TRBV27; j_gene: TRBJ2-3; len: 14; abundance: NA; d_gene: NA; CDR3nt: TGTGCCAGCAGTTCACCACCATACAGGGATACGCAGTATTTT; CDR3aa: CASSSPPYRDTQYF
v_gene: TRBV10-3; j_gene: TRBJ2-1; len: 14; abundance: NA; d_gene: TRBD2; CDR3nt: TGTGCCAGCAAGGGACTAGGAGGGGGGAATGAGCAGTTCTTC; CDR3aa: CASKGLGGGNEQFF
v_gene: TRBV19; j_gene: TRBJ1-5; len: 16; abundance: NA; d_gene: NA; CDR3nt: TGTGCCAGTAGTATCACCCACCTTTCGGGGGGTCAGCCCCAGCATTTT; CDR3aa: CASSITHLSGGQPQHF